A single sample gave rise to the 9 T cell receptor beta chains below, sequenced in a study of T-cell reconstitution after alpha-beta-depleted transplantation in children (dated by TCRdb to 2016 to 2017). Receptor amplification or capture employed PCR. Sequencer: Illumina HiSeq 2500. To normalize quantification of the TCRbeta repertoire, the TCR libraries were built with molecular barcoding that relied on unique molecular identifiers. TCRdb reprocessed the public reads (quality trimming at Q25 with fastp, clone calling with MiXCR) and kept in-frame beta chains. For every CDR3 protein sequence, its rows merge into one entry that carries the most common genes and DNA. This sample is represented by 200,000 to 300,000 distinct CDR3 sequences; around 13% of them were singletons. The ten largest clones add up to around 3% of the sample. This specimen was PBMCs from the stem cell graft donor, taken from the stem cell graft. Every receptor here comes from a human donor who donated a stem cell graft to a child with acute lymphoblastic leukemia.

This clonotype was counted many times. V usage is TRBV29-1 and J usage is TRBJ2-7, with 11 bases fitting TRBD2. Germline V CDR1 and CDR2: SQVTM, ANQGSEA. The CDR3 covers 12 residues. V lost 6 bases, J lost 5 bases, and 3 bases stayed unmatched. CDR3 nucleotide sequence: TGCAGCGTCCTAGCGGGAGGCCACGAGCAGTACTTC. It translates to CSVLAGGHEQYF.

This clonotype was detected many times. The J gene is TRBJ1-6, the V gene TRBV5-6; D unresolved. Trimming pared 1 base from V and 6 bases from J, leaving 2 bases between. This CDR3 spans 12 amino acids. The germline CDR1 and CDR2 sequences are SGHDT and YYEEEE. For the CDR3, the DNA is TGTGCCAGCAGCTTGTTTAATTCACCCCTCCACTTT. It codes for CASSLFNSPLHF. The complete variable domain, with remaining parts taken from reference TRBV5-6 and TRBJ1-6, reads DAGVTQSPTHLIKTRGQQVTLRCSPKSGHDTVSWYQQALGQGPQFIFQYYEEEERQRGNFPDRFSGHQFPNYSSELNVNALLLGDSALYLCASSLFNSPLHFGNGTRLTVT.

This clonotype was observed a few times. The CDR3 loop is CSSTRREGTDTQYF. The CDR3 nucleotides read TGCAGCTCGACCCGGCGGGAGGGCACAGATACGCAGTATTTT. The chain combines TRBV29-1 with TRBJ2-3, with 8 bases identical to TRBD2. Losses at the gene ends were 8 bases for V and 1 base for J; bases not matched to a gene: 8. There are 14 residues in the CDR3. The germline CDR1 and CDR2 sequences are SQVTM and ANQGSEA.

About this clonotype: Given a much more abundant clone one base away, this may be a read error. As the CDR3 is not closed by the conserved phenylalanine or tryptophan, this likely results from a read error. The chain links TRBV12-3 or TRBV12-4 to TRBJ2-1; D is undetermined. V lost 2 bases and J lost 0, with 14 bases in between. CDR3 length: 17 amino acids. CDR3 in amino acids: CASSLIGGSSSYNEQFL. The CDR3 DNA reads TGTGCCAGCAGTTTAATTGGCGGCTCGAGCTCCTACAATGAGCAGTTCTTG.

The rearrangement uses TRBV11-2 and TRBJ2-5; 7 nucleotides line up with TRBD1. Germline lookup yields CDR1 SGHAT and CDR2 FQNNGV. The V segment lost 5 bases and the J segment 1 base; nucleotides outside the gene matches: 7. The CDR3 totals 15 residues. The CDR3 is CASSAGQAIQETQYF. CDR3 nucleotides: TGTGCCAGCAGCGCCGGACAGGCCATCCAAGAGACCCAGTACTTC.

Many counts were recorded for this clonotype. The V and J genes are TRBV7-2 and TRBJ2-7; D unresolved. V was cut by 2 bases and J by 6 bases, with 5 bases left in between. The CDR3 is made up of 11 amino acids. Germline V gene lookup returns CDR1 SGHTA and CDR2 FQGNSA. The CDR3 DNA reads TGTGCCAGCAGCTTAAAGGTCGAGCAGTACTTC. Encoded protein: CASSLKVEQYF.

This clonotype was counted between two and nine times. This rearrangement joins TRBV6-5 to TRBJ2-3, with 7 bases lining up with TRBD1. V shed 4 bases, J shed 4 bases, and the junction held 2 bases outside the gene matches. Looked up from germline, CDR1 is MNHEY and CDR2 is SVGAGI. There are 13 residues in the CDR3. CDR3 nucleotides: TGTGCCAGCAGTTTCGGGACAGCAGATACGCAGTATTTT. Its translation is CASSFGTADTQYF.

This clonotype was seen many times. The chain carries TRBV28 and TRBJ2-7; possibly TRBD1 for D (6 bases). V shed 5 bases and J shed 7 bases, with 15 bases lying between them. Germline CDR1 reads MDHEN; CDR2 reads SYDVKM. The CDR3 length is 13 residues. The CDR3 DNA reads TGTGCCAGCAGTATAACAGGGTCTGGGGAGCAGTACTTC. This codes for CASSITGSGEQYF.

In this sample, this clonotype turned up many times. The chain combines TRBV4-1 with TRBJ2-2; 10 bases agree with TRBD2. Germline-derived CDR1 and CDR2 are MGHRA and YSYEKL. The V gene end was trimmed by 1 base and the J gene end by 4 bases; junction bases not matched to a gene: 18. The CDR3 covers 21 residues. Written as DNA, the CDR3 is TGCGCCAGCAGCCAAGGTTTCCTCGTCCCTAGCGGGGGCCCGGGCACCGGGGAGCTGTTTTTT. Its translation is CASSQGFLVPSGGPGTGELFF.